Listed below are T cell receptor beta chains from one sample, sequenced in a study of graft-versus-host responses after intestinal transplantation. The table came from immunoSEQ multiplex PCR; TCRdb's copy has only in-frame clones and leaves some out. The sample carries under 150,000 clones, roughly 92% recorded once. Their cognate antigens are unknown. This specimen consisted of unstimulated CD4+ T cells sorted from spleen or lymph node cells, obtained before intestinal transplant. These receptors were taken from a human donor who received an intestinal transplant. CDR3s include the opening cysteine and the closing phenylalanine or tryptophan. Fields, in order: J gene, D gene, V gene, clone size, CDR3 DNA, CDR3 protein. A D gene is named only where the DNA matches it firmly. Clone size is given for some rows only: seen once, a few or many times, or a class if the clone is expanded.

J: TRBJ1-3
D: .
V: TRBV7-8
size: .
DNA: TGTGCCAGCAGCTTATTGGAGGGGATGGGTGGAAACACCATATATTTT
CDR3: CASSLLEGMGGNTIYF

J: TRBJ1-6
D: .
V: TRBV7-9
size: once
DNA: TGTGCCAGCAGCTTAGGTTCCTGGACGGATAATTCACCCCTCCACTTT
CDR3: CASSLGSWTDNSPLHF

J: TRBJ2-2
D: .
V: TRBV2
size: .
DNA: TGTGCCAGCAGTGCCGGACGGCCGAACACCGGGGAGCTGTTTTTT
CDR3: CASSAGRPNTGELFF

J: TRBJ2-2
D: TRBD1
V: TRBV5-1
size: .
DNA: TGCGCCAGCAGCCCCGGACAGGGGGCAGTCACCGGGGAGCTGTTTTTT
CDR3: CASSPGQGAVTGELFF

J: TRBJ2-7
D: TRBD1
V: TRBV10-3
size: .
DNA: TGTGCCATCAGAGACTTCGGACAGGGGGTGGACGAGCAGTACTTC
CDR3: CAIRDFGQGVDEQYF

J: TRBJ1-1
D: .
V: TRBV20-1
size: .
DNA: TGCAGTGCTAGGGGGGGGTTGGAAGCTTTCTTT
CDR3: CSARGGLEAFF

J: TRBJ1-5
D: .
V: TRBV6-1
size: few
DNA: TGTGCCAGCAGCTACGGGGCGGTTAGCAATCAGCCCCAGCATTTT
CDR3: CASSYGAVSNQPQHF

J: TRBJ1-5
D: .
V: TRBV19
size: .
DNA: TGTGCCAGTAGTATATCGAGACAGGGCAATCAGCCCCAGCATTTT
CDR3: CASSISRQGNQPQHF

J: TRBJ2-3
D: .
V: TRBV11-2
size: .
DNA: TGTGCCAGCTCGTTCGGGGGCGCAGATACGCAGTATTTT
CDR3: CASSFGGADTQYF

J: TRBJ1-4
D: TRBD1
V: TRBV5-6
size: .
DNA: TGTGCCAGCAGCTTGGGACAGGGAAATGAAAAACTGTTTTTT
CDR3: CASSLGQGNEKLFF

J: TRBJ2-3
D: .
V: TRBV23-1
size: .
DNA: TGCGCCAGCAGTCAATCCCCCGACAGGTCCCCAGATACGCAGTATTTT
CDR3: CASSQSPDRSPDTQYF

J: TRBJ1-1
D: .
V: TRBV18
size: .
DNA: TGTGCCAGCTCACCACCATCGGGGAGGAGCACTGAAGCTTTCTTT
CDR3: CASSPPSGRSTEAFF

J: TRBJ2-7
D: .
V: TRBV5-6
size: .
DNA: TGTGCCAGCAGCTTGGGCGGGGCAGGGTCGGGCTACGAGCAGTACTTC
CDR3: CASSLGGAGSGYEQYF

J: TRBJ2-7
D: .
V: TRBV11-2
size: .
DNA: TGTGCCAGCAGCTTAGGGAGGGTCGAGCAGTACTTC
CDR3: CASSLGRVEQYF

J: TRBJ1-6
D: .
V: TRBV30
size: .
DNA: TGTGCCTGGAGGTGGACCAATTCACCCCTCCACTTT
CDR3: CAWRWTNSPLHF

J: TRBJ2-1
D: TRBD1
V: TRBV18
size: .
DNA: TGTGCCAGCTCACCGCCCGGACAGGGGCTATACAATGAGCAGTTCTTC
CDR3: CASSPPGQGLYNEQFF

J: TRBJ2-5
D: .
V: TRBV5-6
size: .
DNA: TGTGCCAGCAGCTTGGGGCAGGCGTTCCAAGAGACCCAGTACTTC
CDR3: CASSLGQAFQETQYF

J: TRBJ2-2
D: .
V: TRBV5-4
size: .
DNA: TGTGCCAGCAGCTTGGATGCCGGAGCCGGGGAGCTGTTTTTT
CDR3: CASSLDAGAGELFF

J: TRBJ2-2
D: .
V: TRBV11-2
size: .
DNA: TGTGCCAGCACCTCGAGACCCAGGGAGATTTACACCGGGGAGCTGTTTTTT
CDR3: CASTSRPREIYTGELFF

J: TRBJ1-2
D: .
V: TRBV5-4
size: .
DNA: TGTGCCAGCAGCTTGTCGGTGGGGCAGAATGGCTACACCTTC
CDR3: CASSLSVGQNGYTF

J: TRBJ2-1
D: .
V: TRBV11-3
size: .
DNA: TGTGCCAGCAGCTTCGCGGGGGAGCAGTTCTTC
CDR3: CASSFAGEQFF

J: TRBJ2-7
D: .
V: TRBV4-1
size: .
DNA: TGCGCCAGCAGCCATCCCTTCCGGACGAAACCCTACGAGCAGTACTTC
CDR3: CASSHPFRTKPYEQYF

J: TRBJ2-3
D: .
V: TRBV25-1
size: .
DNA: TGTGCCAGCAGTTGGGGAATAGGGGAGCGCACAGATACGCAGTATTTT
CDR3: CASSWGIGERTDTQYF

J: TRBJ2-7
D: .
V: TRBV5-1
size: .
DNA: TGCGCCAGCAGCTTGGGGACAGTTTCCTCCTACGAGCAGTACTTC
CDR3: CASSLGTVSSYEQYF

J: TRBJ1-5
D: TRBD1
V: TRBV7-7
size: .
DNA: TGTGCCAGCAGCTTACTCCGTGGGACAGGGGACCTCTATAGCAATCAGCCCCAGCATTTT
CDR3: CASSLLRGTGDLYSNQPQHF

J: TRBJ2-5
D: TRBD1
V: TRBV10-2
size: .
DNA: TGCGCCAGCAGGACAGGGGGCTTGATGGAGACCCAGTACTTC
CDR3: CASRTGGLMETQYF

J: TRBJ1-4
D: .
V: TRBV5-1
size: .
DNA: TGCGCCAGCAGCTGGGGCTCCGGGACATCCAAGGAAAAACTGTTTTTT
CDR3: CASSWGSGTSKEKLFF

J: TRBJ1-2
D: TRBD1
V: TRBV2
size: .
DNA: TGTGCCAGGGAAACCGACAGGGTTAGGTCAGGCTACACCTTC
CDR3: CARETDRVRSGYTF

J: TRBJ2-1
D: TRBD2
V: TRBV18
size: .
DNA: TGTGCCAGCTCACCACCCCTAGCGGGGGGGCCTGGTAATGAGCAGTTCTTC
CDR3: CASSPPLAGGPGNEQFF

J: TRBJ1-1
D: .
V: TRBV7-9
size: .
DNA: TGTGCCAGCAGCTTAGCATCCCGTATGAGGGGCACTGAAGCTTTCTTT
CDR3: CASSLASRMRGTEAFF

J: TRBJ1-2
D: TRBD1
V: TRBV6-1
size: .
DNA: TGTGCCAGCAGCCGGGGACAGATAGACTATGGCTACACCTTC
CDR3: CASSRGQIDYGYTF

J: TRBJ2-5
D: .
V: TRBV7-7
size: .
DNA: TGTGCCAGCAGCCCCCGGGGAGTGGGGGTTCAGACCCAGTACTTC
CDR3: CASSPRGVGVQTQYF

J: TRBJ1-2
D: .
V: TRBV20-1
size: .
DNA: TGCAGTGCGGGGGAGAACTATGGCTACACCTTC
CDR3: CSAGENYGYTF

J: TRBJ2-2
D: .
V: TRBV9
size: .
DNA: TGTGCCAGCAGCCCCGCGACTGGCTACACCGGGGAGCTGTTTTTT
CDR3: CASSPATGYTGELFF

J: TRBJ1-6
D: .
V: TRBV6-5
size: .
DNA: TGTGCCAGCAGTGACCACGCGGGAAATTCACCCCTCCACTTT
CDR3: CASSDHAGNSPLHF

J: TRBJ2-7
D: .
V: TRBV6-1
size: few
DNA: TGTGCCAGCAGGGGTCTCGCGGGGCAGTACTTC
CDR3: CASRGLAGQYF

J: TRBJ2-1
D: .
V: TRBV30
size: .
DNA: TGTGCCTGGAAGCCCTGGACAGAGAACAATGAGCAGTTCTTC
CDR3: CAWKPWTENNEQFF

J: TRBJ1-4
D: .
V: TRBV4-2
size: .
DNA: TGTGCCAGCAGCCAAGTTCACAGGACCTCAGCAACTAATGAAAAACTGTTTTTT
CDR3: CASSQVHRTSATNEKLFF

J: TRBJ2-5
D: .
V: TRBV18
size: once
DNA: TGTGCCAGCTCGCCGCCAGTCCAGGGATTTCAAGAGACCCAGTACTTC
CDR3: CASSPPVQGFQETQYF

J: TRBJ2-7
D: .
V: TRBV21-1
size: few
DNA: TGTGCCAGCAGCACCAACCGGGACAGGGGCGAGACCTACGAGCAGTACTTC
CDR3: CASSTNRDRGETYEQYF

J: TRBJ1-5
D: .
V: TRBV7-9
size: .
DNA: TGTGCCAGCAGCGGGGGGCTCATCAATCAGCCCCAGCATTTT
CDR3: CASSGGLINQPQHF

J: TRBJ1-3
D: .
V: TRBV9
size: .
DNA: TGTGCCAGCAGCGCGAGGGGGACCGGAAACACCATATATTTT
CDR3: CASSARGTGNTIYF

J: TRBJ2-7
D: .
V: TRBV15
size: .
DNA: TGTGCCACCAGCAGAGATCGGGGGTCCTACGAGCAGTACTTC
CDR3: CATSRDRGSYEQYF

J: TRBJ1-1
D: .
V: TRBV2
size: .
DNA: TGTGCCAGCAGTGAATGGGGGGCCCACACTGAAGCTTTCTTT
CDR3: CASSEWGAHTEAFF

J: TRBJ2-7
D: TRBD1
V: TRBV11-2
size: .
DNA: TGTGCCAGCAGCTTAGCCGGGACAGGGCCCTACGAGCAGTACTTC
CDR3: CASSLAGTGPYEQYF

J: TRBJ1-5
D: .
V: TRBV18
size: .
DNA: TGTGCCAGCTCACCTCAACAGGGAGACAATCAGCCCCAGCATTTT
CDR3: CASSPQQGDNQPQHF

J: TRBJ1-2
D: .
V: TRBV11-3
size: .
DNA: TGTGCCAGCAGCTTAGCCCTTGATGGGTATGGCTACACCTTC
CDR3: CASSLALDGYGYTF

J: TRBJ2-1
D: TRBD2
V: TRBV9
size: .
DNA: TGTGCCAGCTCGCGGACTAGCGGTAACCTGAATGAGCAGTTCTTC
CDR3: CASSRTSGNLNEQFF

J: TRBJ1-3
D: .
V: TRBV5-1
size: .
DNA: TGCGCTCACGACACCATATATTTT
CDR3: CAHDTIYF

J: TRBJ1-3
D: TRBD1
V: TRBV5-1
size: .
DNA: TGCGCCAGCAGCTCGGTCCCGGGACAGGGCCGGGTAACTGGAAACACCATATATTTT
CDR3: CASSSVPGQGRVTGNTIYF

J: TRBJ1-6
D: .
V: TRBV27
size: .
DNA: TGTGCCAGCAGTTTGGAGGCGATGAGCTCCTATAATTCACCCCTCCACTTT
CDR3: CASSLEAMSSYNSPLHF

J: TRBJ1-1
D: .
V: TRBV9
size: .
DNA: TGTGCCAGCCGCCCCGGGGGGAGCCAGGTGAACACTGAAGCTTTCTTT
CDR3: CASRPGGSQVNTEAFF

J: TRBJ2-2
D: .
V: TRBV11-3
size: .
DNA: TGTGCCAGCAGCTTATCGTCCGGGGGCGGAGGCGGGGAGCTGTTTTTT
CDR3: CASSLSSGGGGGELFF